This T cell receptor beta chain was recovered during a study of shared clonotypes between healthy human individuals. CDR1 is SGHTA and CDR2 is FQGNSA in the germline V gene. The J segment lost 10 bases and the V segment lost 6 bases, leaving 11 bases of the junction unmatched. The CDR3 is 15 amino acids. Generated by immunoSEQ multiplex PCR, the TCRdb table keeps only in-frame clones and is missing some. Of 1.6 million or so clones listed, approximately 97% are singletons. In its sample, this clone was seen once. The source of this sequence is a man aged 25 to 45 in good health. The chain carries TRBV7-2 and TRBJ2-1; the match to TRBD2 covers 11 bases. Material for sequencing was naive CD4+ T cells sorted from blood. Documented subset: CD45RA+ positively selected. The CDR3 reads CASRAGLAGGGEQFF. As DNA, the CDR3 is TGTGCCAGCAGAGCCGGGTTAGCGGGAGGGGGGGAGCAGTTCTTC.